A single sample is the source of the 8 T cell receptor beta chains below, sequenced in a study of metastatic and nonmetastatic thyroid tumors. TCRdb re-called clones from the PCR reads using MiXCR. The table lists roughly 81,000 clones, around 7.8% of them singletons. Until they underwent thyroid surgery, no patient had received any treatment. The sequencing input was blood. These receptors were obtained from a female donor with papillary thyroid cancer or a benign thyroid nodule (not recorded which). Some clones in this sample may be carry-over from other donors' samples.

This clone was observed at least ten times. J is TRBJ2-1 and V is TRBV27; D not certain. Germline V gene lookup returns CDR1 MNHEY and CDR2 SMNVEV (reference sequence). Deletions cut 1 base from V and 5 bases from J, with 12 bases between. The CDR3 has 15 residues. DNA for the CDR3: TGTGCCAGCAGTTTATATGTGACACTGAACAATGAGCAGTTCTTC. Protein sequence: CASSLYVTLNNEQFF.

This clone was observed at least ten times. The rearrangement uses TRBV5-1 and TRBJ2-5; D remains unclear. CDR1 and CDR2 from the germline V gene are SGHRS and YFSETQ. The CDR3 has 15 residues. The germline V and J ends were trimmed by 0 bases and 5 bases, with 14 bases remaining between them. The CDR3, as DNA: TGCGCCAGCAGCTTGGAAGCTCAGCCTGGGGAGACCCAGTACTTC. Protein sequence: CASSLEAQPGETQYF.

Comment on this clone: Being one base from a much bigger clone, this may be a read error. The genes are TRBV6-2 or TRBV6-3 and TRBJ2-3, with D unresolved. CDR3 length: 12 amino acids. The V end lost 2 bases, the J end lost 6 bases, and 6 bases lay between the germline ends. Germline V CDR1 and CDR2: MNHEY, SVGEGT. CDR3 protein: CASSYRPDTQYF. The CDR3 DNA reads TGTGCCAGCAGTTACCGGCCGGATACGCAGTATTTT.

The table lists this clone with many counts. CDR3 sequence reads: CASSLTDTYEQYF. The CDR3 DNA follows: TGCGCCAGCAGCTTGACGGACACCTACGAGCAGTACTTC. The V call is TRBV5-1, the J call TRBJ2-7; D might be TRBD1 (5 bases). Germline-derived CDR1 and CDR2 are SGHRS and YFSETQ. This CDR3 contains 13 residues. V was cut by 1 base and J by 2 bases, with 7 bases left in between.

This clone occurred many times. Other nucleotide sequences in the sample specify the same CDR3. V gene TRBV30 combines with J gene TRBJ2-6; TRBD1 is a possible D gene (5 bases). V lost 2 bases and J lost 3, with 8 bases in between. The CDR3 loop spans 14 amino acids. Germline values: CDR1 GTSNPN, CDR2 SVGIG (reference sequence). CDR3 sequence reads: CAWSQGGGANVLTF. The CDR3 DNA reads TGTGCCTGGAGTCAGGGTGGTGGGGCCAACGTCCTGACTTTC.

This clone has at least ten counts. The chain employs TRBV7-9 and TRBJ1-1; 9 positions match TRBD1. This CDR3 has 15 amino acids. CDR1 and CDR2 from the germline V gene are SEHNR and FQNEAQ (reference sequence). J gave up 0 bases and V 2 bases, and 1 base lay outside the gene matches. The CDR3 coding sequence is TGTGCCAGCAGCTTACGGACAGGGGTGAACACTGAAGCTTTCTTT. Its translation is CASSLRTGVNTEAFF.

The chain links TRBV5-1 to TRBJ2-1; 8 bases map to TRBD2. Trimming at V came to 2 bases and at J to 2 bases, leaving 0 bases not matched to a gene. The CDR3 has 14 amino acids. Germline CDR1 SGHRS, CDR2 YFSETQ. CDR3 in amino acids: CASSLAGAYNEQFF. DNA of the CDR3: TGCGCCAGCAGCTTAGCGGGGGCCTACAATGAGCAGTTCTTC.

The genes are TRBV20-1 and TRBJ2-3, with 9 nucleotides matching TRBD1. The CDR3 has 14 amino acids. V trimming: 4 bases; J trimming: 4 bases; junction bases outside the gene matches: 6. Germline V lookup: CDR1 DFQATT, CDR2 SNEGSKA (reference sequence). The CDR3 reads CSAIRDRESDTQYF. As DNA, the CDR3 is TGCAGTGCTATCCGGGACAGGGAATCAGATACGCAGTATTTT.